The source of this T cell receptor (beta chain) is a study of T cell responses to AZD1222 COVID-19 vaccine. Study outcomes and limitations: Donors in the cohort were predominantly white British and more often female, and clonal diversity was possibly underestimated. Increases in Spike-specific TCR breadth and depth were seen after two AZD1222 doses.

A word on this clone: Its antigen remains unidentified.

V was cut by 4 bases and J by 6 bases, with 13 bases left in between. Germline-derived CDR1 and CDR2 are SGHTA and FQGNSA. The CDR3 is made up of 13 amino acids. This table comes from immunoSEQ multiplex PCR, and its TCRdb copy is limited to in-frame clones, with some not included. The repertoire holds 130,000 or so clones, with around 86% as singletons. The receptor's source is an adult in good health. The genes are TRBV7-2 and TRBJ2-7, with a possible D match to TRBD2 (6 bases). The source was peripheral blood, collected on day 0 of AZD1222 vaccination. CDR3 region: CASSYPGSFEQYF. The CDR3 region has the DNA TGTGCCAGCAGCTATCCCGGGAGCTTCGAGCAGTACTTC.